This T cell receptor (beta chain) stems from a study of control samples from healthy donors and cancer patients. The data were produced by immunoSEQ multiplex PCR, yet TCRdb's version contains in-frame clones alone and is incomplete. The sample lists 90,000 to 100,000 clones, about 79% occurring once. Source material: blood. The clonotype comes from a woman aged 30 to 39 in good health.

Here the CDR3 reads CASSERLTGLVPGNTIYF. Here the CDR3 DNA reads TGTGCCAGCAGTGAACGCCTAACAGGGTTGGTACCCGGAAACACCATATATTTT. The chain couples TRBV2 to TRBJ1-3, with a tentative D call TRBD1 (6 bases). The CDR3 length is 18 residues. CDR1 SNHLY and CDR2 FYNNEI come from the germline V gene. V lost 2 bases, J lost 4 bases, and 21 bases lay in between.